This T cell receptor beta chain came from a study of blood T cell repertoires in COVID-19. This clone is a singleton in its sample. The assay was immunoSEQ multiplex PCR, and TCRdb's table has in-frame clones only and misses some. The sample shows approximately 410,000 clones, 70% to 90% of them seen only once. The CDR3 loop spans 17 amino acids. The J segment lost 8 bases and the V segment lost 3 bases, leaving 15 bases of the junction unmatched. The germline V gene encodes CDR1 SGHRS and CDR2 YFSETQ. This receptor was obtained from a woman under 40 with active or convalescent COVID-19. The sample was peripheral blood. The chain joins TRBV5-1 to TRBJ2-1; 9 bases line up with TRBD2. CDR3 protein: CASSSGLAGTLGDEQFF. CDR3 nucleotide sequence: TGCGCCAGCAGCTCTGGGCTAGCGGGGACCCTAGGGGATGAGCAGTTCTTC. The full variable domain, rest sourced from reference TRBV5-1 and TRBJ2-1, is KAGVTQTPRYLIKTRGQQVTLSCSPISGHRSVSWYQQTPGQGLQFLFEYFSETQRNKGNFPGRFSGRQFSNSRSEMNVSTLELGDSALYLCASSSGLAGTLGDEQFFGPGTRLTVL.